The T cell receptor (beta chain) described here comes from a study of shared clonotypes between healthy human individuals. Study-wide results and caveats: Of the naive CD4 clonotypes, about 5% were shared across a few donors. Non-shared clonotypes showed lower generation probabilities than clonotypes common to all four donors.

CD45RO-negative, CCR7-positively selected cells formed the naive CD8 fraction, excluding terminally differentiated effector memory CD45RA+ cells. The CDR3 sequence is 11 residues long. V was trimmed by 1 base and J by 11 bases, leaving 11 bases between them. Looked up from germline, CDR1 is SQVTM and CDR2 is ANQGSEA. TCRdb's copy holds only in-frame clones and misses some; the assay was immunoSEQ multiplex PCR. The sample has 660,000 or so clones; approximately 96% are singletons. Points on this clone: Its antigen is not known.

The chain carries TRBV29-1 and TRBJ2-5, with D uncertain. Input material: naive CD8+ T cells sorted from blood. The sequence was collected from a woman aged 25 to 39 in good health. The DNA for the CDR3 is TGCAGCGTTGAAGCATCCGGAGAGCAGTACTTC. The encoded protein is CSVEASGEQYF.